The clone carrying this T cell receptor (beta chain) was recorded a few times. The data originate from a study of blood T cell repertoires in COVID-19. Study summary: Samples taken during acute and convalescent COVID-19 were collected in the United States, Italy and Spain. Nucleic acid was either cDNA or gDNA, and it came from T cells, B-cell-depleted T cells, or PBMCs.

The CDR3 loop spans 11 amino acids. Germline CDR1 SQVTM, CDR2 ANQGSEA. Trimming pared 3 bases from V and 10 bases from J, leaving 12 bases between. In the authors' workflow: Nucleated cell counts were estimated from reference gene primer amplification. Clones were sequenced by immunoSEQ multiplex PCR, and TCRdb holds only the in-frame ones, with some missing. Clonal size and the V and J genes are those of that table, whereas D and trimming came from the DNA. The sample yields over 200,000 clones, roughly four fifths seen once. The sequence was collected from a woman aged 40 to 49 with acute or convalescent COVID-19. The V gene is TRBV29-1, the J gene TRBJ1-1, with D maybe TRBD1 (5 bases). The sequenced material came from peripheral blood. The CDR3 is CSVDMGQGAFF. The CDR3 DNA is TGCAGCGTTGACATGGGGCAGGGAGCTTTCTTT.